A single TCR beta chain is shown here with its context. The antigen is undetermined. TCRB transcripts that were expressed got sequenced, as all of the isolated RNA had been reverse transcribed. Generated by immunoSEQ multiplex PCR, the TCRdb table keeps only in-frame clones and is missing some. The table lists about 240,000 clones, about 15% of them singletons, with just under 0.02% in the top ten. The entry originates in a study of beta chain features in type 1 diabetes. General study results and limits: A closer apparent resemblance between naive, central memory and Treg TCRB repertoires was seen in patients than in healthy donors. At VDJ recombination sites, type 1 diabetes patients had fewer insertions and more deleted nucleotides. Here, the possible influence of HLA type (on TCRB rearrangement) remained unresolved. When Type 1 diabetes patients were examined, their TCRB CDR3s proved moderately but significantly shorter in all four CD4+ subsets.

Germline V CDR1 and CDR2: GTSNPN, SVGIG (reference sequence). There are 15 residues in the CDR3. V dropped 4 bases and J dropped 8 bases, with 20 bases sitting between them. This receptor was obtained from a man aged 25 to 40 with type 1 diabetes. The rearrangement uses TRBV30 and TRBJ1-4, with D possibly matching TRBD1 (6 bases). Material for sequencing was naive CD4+ T cells from blood. The CDR3 region is CAWTLPGRGWEKLFF. CDR3 bases: TGTGCCTGGACGCTACCGGGCAGGGGCTGGGAAAAACTGTTTTTT.